Following are 28 T cell receptor beta chains from one sample sequenced in a study of blood T cells in healthy people across ages. Then a second PCR, running roughly 7 to 11 cycles, was carried out with a sample-barcoded 5' primer and a J-beta primer mix. TCRdb re-analysed the 5' RACE reads in MiXCR, keeping a single row per CDR3 protein. The sample has roughly 640,000 distinct CDR3 sequences; less than 35% are singletons. The source material was blood. Source of these receptors: a woman of 80 years or more in good health.

This clonotype has at least ten counts. In nucleotides, the CDR3 is TGCGCCAGCAGCTTGGAGTGGCCGATCAACACTGAAGCTTTCTTT. It specifies CASSLEWPINTEAFF. The chain is built from TRBV5-1 and TRBJ1-1; D not certain. The CDR3 consists of 15 residues. Trimming left V 0 bases short and J 2 bases short, with 11 bases between. Germline lookup yields CDR1 SGHRS and CDR2 YFSETQ.

The chain employs TRBV18 and TRBJ1-5; 9 bases line up with TRBD1. This CDR3 is 15 amino acids long. Trimming cost V 3 bases and J 5 bases; bases outside gene matches: 5. Germline values: CDR1 KGHSH, CDR2 LQKENI. CDR3 nucleotide sequence: TGTGCCAGCTCACCTTTGGGACAGGGCCATCAGCCCCAGCATTTT. This gives the protein CASSPLGQGHQPQHF.

The chain combines TRBV20-1 with TRBJ2-1, with 11 positions matching TRBD2. Trimming removed 1 base from V and 10 bases from J; junction bases left unmatched: 12. CDR1 is DFQATT, CDR2 SNEGSKA, per germline (reference sequence). The CDR3 length is 16 residues. The CDR3 region has the DNA TGCAGTGCTAGAGTGGCTAGCGGGGGGCCCTCCTACGAGCAGTTCTTC. It specifies CSARVASGGPSYEQFF.

This clonotype came up many times. A read error may be the cause here, since a much bigger clone is one base away. J is TRBJ2-7 and V is TRBV25-1; 7 positions match TRBD2. The CDR3 runs to 13 residues. V lost 6 bases and J lost 3; bases outside the gene matches: 5. Per germline, CDR1 MGHDK and CDR2 SYGVNS. CDR3 DNA: TGTGCCAGCAGGAAACGGGGGGACTACGAGCAGTACTTC. Encoded protein: CASRKRGDYEQYF.

This clonotype occurred many times. The chain carries TRBV27 and TRBJ2-3; no definite D call. CDR3 length equals 14 residues. Germline V gives CDR1 MNHEY, CDR2 SMNVEV (reference sequence). Between the trimmed V and J ends, which lost 5 bases and 5 bases, there was a span of 14 bases. The DNA for the CDR3 is TGTGCCAGCAGTAAGACCCAGAGTCAAGATACGCAGTATTTT. This codes for CASSKTQSQDTQYF.

This clonotype has just one count. This chain connects TRBV20-1 to TRBJ2-7, with 9 bases that match TRBD1. Germline V gene data show CDR1 as DFQATT and CDR2 as SNEGSKA (reference sequence). The CDR3 covers 12 residues. V was pared by 5 bases and J by 4 bases, with 3 bases of the junction left unmatched. The CDR3 protein is CSAPGTGYEQYF. The CDR3 DNA follows: TGCAGTGCTCCCGGGACAGGGTACGAGCAGTACTTC.

In this sample, this clonotype turned up many times. The V gene is TRBV7-2, the J gene TRBJ2-7, with 7 bases lining up with TRBD1. V shed 5 bases, J shed 2 bases, and the junction held 6 bases outside the gene matches. In germline, CDR1 is SGHTA, CDR2 FQGNSA. The CDR3 covers 14 residues. The CDR3 nucleotides read TGTGCCAGCAGCCGCCGGGACAGAACCTACGAGCAGTACTTC. Its protein product is CASSRRDRTYEQYF.

Points on this clonotype: A much larger clone lies a single base off, so this may be a read error. CDR3: CATSDGVRSSGANVLTF. In DNA form, the CDR3 reads TGTGCCACCAGTGATGGGGTTCGGAGCTCTGGGGCCAACGTCCTGACTTTC. The chain has TRBV24-1 and TRBJ2-6, with D unresolved. The germline V gene has CDR1 KGHDR and CDR2 SFDVKD. V lost 3 bases, J lost 0 bases, and 11 bases lay in between. CDR3 length equals 17 residues.

There are many counts of this clonotype. V gene TRBV5-1 combines with J gene TRBJ1-5, with D possibly being TRBD1 (5 bases). CDR1 and CDR2 from the germline V gene are SGHRS and YFSETQ. V shed 0 bases and J shed 2 bases, with 12 bases lying between them. The CDR3 loop spans 16 amino acids. CDR3 region: CASSLDGAVGNQPQHF. CDR3 sequence (DNA): TGCGCCAGCAGCTTGGATGGGGCCGTAGGCAATCAGCCCCAGCATTTT.

The chain recombines TRBV29-1 with TRBJ2-1; no definite D call. The assigned J gene may be wrong: the sequence end matches TRBJ2-7 better. This CDR3 contains 13 residues. Germline V gene lookup returns CDR1 SQVTM and CDR2 ANQGSEA. The CDR3 DNA reads as TGCAGCGTTGATAGGGCCTTTCCCAATGAGCAGTACTTC. Its protein product is CSVDRAFPNEQYF.

J is TRBJ1-1 and V is TRBV4-1; D is unresolved. V was shortened by 1 base and J by 7 bases, with 19 bases between the two germline ends. There are 16 residues in the CDR3. Per germline, CDR1 MGHRA and CDR2 YSYEKL. The CDR3 reads CASSQGPTPAGLEAFF. The DNA for the CDR3 is TGCGCCAGCAGCCAAGGACCGACACCTGCTGGCCTTGAAGCTTTCTTT.

The rearrangement links TRBV5-1 to TRBJ2-2; no clear D. Trimming pared 5 bases from V and 8 bases from J, leaving 16 bases between. This CDR3 contains 14 residues. CDR1 SGHRS and CDR2 YFSETQ come from the germline V gene. CDR3 nucleotides: TGCGCCAGCAGTCCCCAGCTAGACCCGGGGGAGCTGTTTTTT. Residues: CASSPQLDPGELFF.

This clonotype was seen ten or more times. A much larger clone lies one base from this, so it may be a read error. V gene TRBV4-3 combines with J gene TRBJ2-5; possible D gene TRBD2, 7 bases. The germline gives CDR1 LGHNA, CDR2 YSLEER. Between the trimmed V and J ends, which lost 1 base and 11 bases, there was a span of 23 bases. There are 16 residues in the CDR3. The CDR3 nucleotides read TGCGCCAGCAGCCAAGGCACGGGGGGCCCCCGCAATGAGCAGTACTTC. Translating gives CASSQGTGGPRNEQYF.

This clonotype has a handful of counts. V usage is TRBV10-3 and J usage is TRBJ1-5; D uncertain. The germline V and J ends were trimmed by 3 bases and 1 base, with 4 bases remaining between them. CDR3 length: 13 amino acids. The germline V gene encodes CDR1 ENHRY and CDR2 SYGVKD. This CDR3 reads CAISDSSNQPQHF. The CDR3, as DNA: TGTGCCATCAGTGACTCGAGCAATCAGCCCCAGCATTTT.

The chain has TRBV20-1 and TRBJ2-3; D not resolved. Looked up from germline, CDR1 is DFQATT and CDR2 is SNEGSKA (reference sequence). The length of the CDR3 is 15 residues. Trimming shortened V by 2 bases and J by 2 bases, and 14 bases separated the two germline ends. CDR3 in amino acids: CSARRPLDSTDTQYF. CDR3 sequence (DNA): TGCAGTGCTAGAAGGCCTCTCGATTCCACAGATACGCAGTATTTT.

This clonotype was counted at least ten times. The chain has TRBV7-8 and TRBJ1-5; D may be TRBD1 (6 bases). CDR1 is SGHVS, CDR2 FQNEAQ, per germline. The CDR3 runs to 17 residues. V was trimmed by 2 bases and J by 5 bases, leaving 19 bases between them. The chain's CDR3 is CASSLNRENLAYQPQHF. CDR3 nucleotide sequence: TGTGCCAGCAGCTTAAACAGGGAAAACCTAGCTTATCAGCCCCAGCATTTT.

The chain has TRBV20-1 and TRBJ1-5; D is unclear. The germline V gene has CDR1 DFQATT and CDR2 SNEGSKA (reference sequence). The V end was cut by 2 bases, the J end by 7 bases, with 18 bases between. This CDR3 spans 15 amino acids. In nucleotides, the CDR3 is TGCAGTGCTAGATTCCCCCGAGGGTCCGGGCAGCCCCAGCATTTT. Protein product: CSARFPRGSGQPQHF.

Only a few counts were recorded for this clonotype. The V and J genes are TRBV7-2 and TRBJ1-5, with D perhaps TRBD1 (6 bases). The CDR3 length is 15 residues. Germline V gene lookup returns CDR1 SGHTA and CDR2 FQGNSA. Trimming removed 1 base at V and 7 bases at J, with 14 bases between. DNA for the CDR3: TGTGCCAGCAGCTTAGTGCACAGGGTCGGACAGCCCCAGCATTTT. Translating gives CASSLVHRVGQPQHF.

Concerning this clonotype: This may arise from a read error, as a much more abundant clone is one base away. This CDR3 is CVSTRGGSYEQYF. The CDR3 nucleotides are TGTGTCAGCACCAGGGGTGGCTCCTACGAGCAGTACTTC. The rearrangement links TRBV25-1 to TRBJ2-7; possible D gene TRBD1, 6 bases. The CDR3 is made up of 13 amino acids. CDR1 and CDR2 (germline): MGHDK, SYGVNS.

This clonotype was seen at least ten times. The chain employs TRBV29-1 and TRBJ2-7; D ambiguous. Trimming took 2 bases from V and 5 from J, leaving 16 bases between them. The CDR3 spans 14 residues. Per the germline V gene, CDR1 is SQVTM and CDR2 is ANQGSEA. This chain's CDR3 is CSVETTVVGNEQYF. CDR3 bases: TGCAGCGTTGAAACGACTGTTGTTGGCAACGAGCAGTACTTC.

This clonotype has only a few counts. The chain couples TRBV12-3 or TRBV12-4 to TRBJ1-4; 9 nucleotides line up with TRBD1. Trimming at V came to 6 bases and at J to 5 bases, leaving 10 bases not matched to a gene. There are 16 residues in the CDR3. Written as DNA, the CDR3 is TGTGCCAGCAGCCGTAAGCCAGGGACAGGGAATGAAAAACTGTTTTTT. The encoded protein is CASSRKPGTGNEKLFF.

This clonotype occurred a few times. CDR3 DNA sequence: TGCGCCAGCAGCCGGGGCCCGGGGTTCGGCTATGGCTACACCTTC. Protein product: CASSRGPGFGYGYTF. The chain has TRBV5-1 and TRBJ1-2; D is perhaps TRBD1 (5 bases). Germline-derived CDR1 and CDR2 are SGHRS and YFSETQ. The CDR3 extends over 15 amino acids. V lost 4 bases and J 4 bases, leaving 17 bases between the germline ends.

V usage is TRBV7-3 and J usage is TRBJ2-3; a weak D match, TRBD2 (6 bases). Germline lookup yields CDR1 SGHTA and CDR2 FQGTGA. CDR3 length equals 18 residues. V was shortened by 2 bases and J by 6 bases, with 24 bases between the two germline ends. The CDR3 coding sequence is TGTGCCAGCAGCTTAGTGCCCCGACGGGACTCCCATGCGGATACGCAGTATTTT. Amino acid sequence: CASSLVPRRDSHADTQYF.

Concerning this clonotype itself: Germline is not matched at one junction end, which may reflect a read error. The genes are TRBV10-3 and TRBJ2-4; 7 bases match TRBD1. The CDR3 contains 13 residues. Looked up from germline, CDR1 is ENHRY and CDR2 is SYGVKD. DNA for the CDR3: TGCGCCATCCAAGGGGGCGGCAAAAACATTCAGTACTTC. Translating gives CAIQGGGKNIQYF.

A few counts support this clonotype. The chain uses TRBV9 and TRBJ2-2; possible D gene TRBD2, 6 bases. Germline V gene data show CDR1 as SGDLS and CDR2 as YYNGEE. The CDR3 has 16 amino acids. Between the trimmed V and J ends, which lost 4 bases and 6 bases, there was a span of 19 bases. The CDR3, as DNA: TGTGCCAGCAGCCTATCAGGAGGGGCGAGACCCGGGGAGCTGTTTTTT. It yields the protein CASSLSGGARPGELFF. Supplemented by reference TRBV9 and TRBJ2-2, the full variable domain reads DSGVTQTPKHLITATGQRVTLRCSPRSGDLSVYWYQQSLDQGLQFLIQYYNGEERAKGNILERFSAQQFPDLHSELNLSSLELGDSALYFCASSLSGGARPGELFFGEGSRLTVL.

This chain links TRBV7-9 with TRBJ1-5, with a weak D call TRBD1 (6 bases). Germline CDR1 SEHNR, CDR2 FQNEAQ (reference sequence). There are 14 residues in the CDR3. The germline V and J ends were trimmed by 7 bases and 3 bases, with 13 bases remaining between them. Here the CDR3 DNA reads TGTGCCAGCACTATCCGACAGGTCAATCAGCCCCAGCATTTT. Protein sequence: CASTIRQVNQPQHF.

This clonotype was seen ten or more times. This chain joins TRBV29-1 and TRBJ1-1; possible D gene TRBD1, 5 bases. CDR1 and CDR2 from the germline V gene are SQVTM and ANQGSEA. The V end lost 7 bases, the J end lost 6 bases, and 33 bases lay between the germline ends. This CDR3 spans 18 amino acids. This CDR3 is CSARGAAGVGSRVAEAFF. The CDR3 DNA reads TGCAGCGCTCGAGGGGCAGCCGGCGTGGGAAGTCGCGTCGCTGAAGCTTTCTTT.

The sample holds many counts of this clonotype. The chain links TRBV7-2 to TRBJ2-7; D remains unclear. This CDR3 region has 14 residues. Between the trimmed V and J ends, which lost 5 bases and 7 bases, there was a span of 18 bases. The germline gives CDR1 SGHTA, CDR2 FQGNSA. This CDR3 reads CASSLGRTDKEQYF. In DNA, the CDR3 is TGTGCCAGCAGCCTTGGACGGACGGATAAAGAGCAGTACTTC.